A selection of T cell receptor beta chains follows, all from one sample in a study of blood T cells in healthy people across ages. TCRdb redid the calling of the 5' RACE reads with MiXCR, one entry per CDR3 protein. The sample includes 1.5 million to 2 million distinct CDR3 sequences, around 48% of them seen just once. The source material was blood. These TCRs come from a woman in her 40s in good health. Both conserved end residues are trimmed from each CDR3.

j_call | v_call | cdr3_aa
TRBJ2-4 | TRBV12-3/TRBV12-4 | ASSFGQTKNIQY
TRBJ2-3 | TRBV10-2 | ASSDGTGFPDTQY
TRBJ2-7 | TRBV6-4 | ASKDGVPYEQY
TRBJ2-7 | TRBV6-5 | ASSPSFTSYEQY
TRBJ1-5 | TRBV19 | ASSTPTGGTPYQPQH
TRBJ2-1 | TRBV7-6 | ASSPRTGNSYNEQF
TRBJ1-5 | TRBV27 | ASSPRTGFRNQPQH
TRBJ2-1 | TRBV7-2 | ASSDEGREGAYEQF
TRBJ2-5 | TRBV28 | ASSPRGGGQETQY
TRBJ2-7 | TRBV29-1 | NARPQGANEQY
TRBJ2-1 | TRBV7-2 | ASSLGGRYNEQF
TRBJ1-2 | TRBV20-1 | SAREYSSGYT
TRBJ2-3 | TRBV18 | ASSPAGSSTDTQY
TRBJ2-3 | TRBV6-2/TRBV6-3 | ASRTRQGGNTDTQY
TRBJ2-1 | TRBV20-1 | SAPRAGWNEQF
TRBJ2-5 | TRBV20-1 | SASPLAGDVETQY
TRBJ1-2 | TRBV27 | ASSLSLRTGGPYNYGYT
TRBJ1-2 | TRBV12-3/TRBV12-4 | ASRDRPNYGYT
TRBJ2-5 | TRBV5-1 | ASSSVRGGDQETQY
TRBJ2-4 | TRBV20-1 | SARDGSRQGWVKNIQY
TRBJ2-5 | TRBV6-2/TRBV6-3 | ASSYEVQGAGSGETQY
TRBJ2-3 | TRBV6-4 | ASSVAGASDTQY
TRBJ2-3 | TRBV7-2 | ASSSGDPSTDTQY
TRBJ2-1 | TRBV29-1 | SVGPRIGYNEQF
TRBJ2-7 | TRBV11-2 | ASSLERTAYEQY
TRBJ1-2 | TRBV27 | ATHRDFYGYT
TRBJ1-5 | TRBV21-1 | ATPGQGVGQPQH
TRBJ2-3 | TRBV28 | ASSFWGESTDTQY
TRBJ2-7 | TRBV7-2 | ASSPRDTGASYEQY
TRBJ2-1 | TRBV24-1 | ATSEYRGSSYNEQF
TRBJ2-2 | TRBV20-1 | SARDLASHTTGELF
TRBJ2-3 | TRBV27 | ASLGQGSASTDTQY
TRBJ1-4 | TRBV20-1 | SAAPGASEKLF
TRBJ2-7 | TRBV7-2 | ASTPAVGAHEQY
TRBJ2-5 | TRBV5-1 | ASSFQSSSQETQY
TRBJ2-3 | TRBV15 | ATSRDLGNTQY
TRBJ2-5 | TRBV4-2 | ASSLGGELAGGQETQY
TRBJ2-4 | TRBV12-3/TRBV12-4 | ASSFLGQNIQY
TRBJ1-4 | TRBV7-9 | ASSPLDATNEKLF
TRBJ2-1 | TRBV4-3 | ASSLGTGVYEQF